This TCR beta chain was observed in a study of blood T cell repertoires in COVID-19 (TCRdb year 2020). Some background on the complete study: The collaborator samples originated in the United States, Italy and Spain and spanned the acute and convalescent phases of COVID-19. The samples were drawn from two sources: the first 160 participants of the ongoing ImmuneRACE study, and 950 to 1,500 subjects contributed by 6 global collaborators. The sample metadata nearly always contained a de-identified subject ID, COVID-19 status, age in years and sex. Where available, HLA class I and class II types were obtained from metadata supplied by the sample provider rather than from assay-based typing. The material from the prospective study consisted of cDNA or gDNA derived from T cells, B-cell-depleted T cells, or PBMCs. Deeply sampled blood TCRbeta repertoires from subjects exposed to, actively infected with, or recovered from COVID-19 were included in the dataset. The repertoires were made available in a free public database intended to serve as a resource for research on the immune response to SARS-CoV-2.

As regards this clone: Which antigen it targets is not known. Base qualities were left out, and no much larger clone turns up one base away.

Spanning cysteine to phenylalanine, the CDR3 consists of 16 amino acids. The kept DNA is CDR3 alone, 48 bases in frame from the first base. V gives up 1 base and J gives up 3 bases, and the segment between their germline ends measures 12 bases. CDR1 and CDR2, looked up from the germline V gene (reference sequence), are SEHNR and FQNEAQ. Broad study findings and their caveats: Clinical and demographic metadata were provided uncurated, with the amount varying by source and participant.

Participants in the prospective study were aged roughly 18 to 95 years, lived in about two dozen United States geographic areas, and enrolled through a virtual design. To assign participants to cohorts, the prospective study relied on clinical history that participants themselves reported in a screening survey and a study questionnaire. Recovered participants in ImmuneRACE Cohort 3 were defined as having two consecutive negative NP/OP PCR tests, clearance from a healthcare professional, or resolution of symptoms. Mobile phlebotomists in the prospective study collected whole blood, serum and a nasopharyngeal or oropharyngeal swab from every participant. Participants in the prospective study had the option to provide additional blood draws and questionnaires over a 2-month period. Prospective study blood samples were shipped either frozen or at room temperature before DNA extraction. TCRbeta CDR3 regions were amplified from genomic DNA by means of the immunoSEQ Assay, a bias-controlled multiplex PCR. In the authors' own workflow: Nucleated cell counts per sample were estimated from amplification of reference gene primers within the assay. Sequence reads were collapsed and filtered to measure the absolute abundance of every unique TCRbeta CDR3 rearrangement. For each sample, productive Simpson clonality was calculated as the square root of Simpson's diversity index over productive rearrangements. Entries here come from immuneACCESS through TCRdb and include only in-frame sequences with V and J called. Some clones fail to appear in such tables; in the studies checked, an unresolved V gene covers under half of the shortfall, and the cause of the remainder is unknown. The V and J calls and the clone size are those of that table, but D and trimming were determined from the DNA. This sample gives some 430,000 clones in total; around 91% of them show up just once. The ten largest clones represent about 0.63% of the sample.

The chain is made from TRBV7-9 and TRBJ1-4; the D gene is possibly TRBD1, with 5 bases matching. This receptor was identified in a man aged 18 to 29 who had recovered from COVID-19. What was sequenced was PBMCs or T cells enriched from blood (not recorded which). The encoded CDR3 is CASSLGGGEPNEKLFF. The sequence in DNA is TGTGCCAGCAGCTTAGGGGGAGGGGAACCTAATGAAAAACTGTTTTTT.